One sample yielded the 13 T cell receptor beta chains listed below, sequenced in a study of lymphopenia after photon versus proton radiotherapy. The method was immunoSEQ multiplex PCR; TCRdb's version includes in-frame clones alone and lacks a portion of them. This table holds 40,000 or so clones, 92% found once. Sequencing was performed on peripheral blood, taken from a patient treated with photon-based radiotherapy. The source of these receptors is a man between 60 and 75 years old with cholangiocarcinoma.

The chain has TRBV6-6 and TRBJ2-5, with D tentatively TRBD1 (5 bases). V shed 7 bases and J shed 5 bases, with 14 bases lying between them. This CDR3 contains 13 residues. Germline V gene data show CDR1 as MNHNY and CDR2 as SVGAGI (reference sequence). CDR3 protein: CASTLRVEETQYF. In DNA, the CDR3 is TGTGCCAGCACCCTCAGGGTTGAGGAGACCCAGTACTTC.

The CDR3 DNA sequence: TGTGCCATCAGTGCACATTCGGGGGGGACTAGCGGGAGCTCCTACAATGAGCAGTTCTTC. Protein product: CAISAHSGGTSGSSYNEQFF. The rearrangement links TRBV10-3 to TRBJ2-1; 14 nucleotides agree with TRBD2. V lost 4 bases, J lost 0 bases, and 11 bases stayed unmatched. Germline lookup yields CDR1 ENHRY and CDR2 SYGVKD. This CDR3 has 20 amino acids.

The rearrangement joins TRBV5-6 to TRBJ1-2; tentatively, D is TRBD1 (5 bases). The CDR3 has 13 residues. Deletions cut 7 bases from V and 2 bases from J, with 12 bases between. In germline, CDR1 is SGHDT, CDR2 YYEEEE. The CDR3 nucleotides are TGTGCCAGCTTTCAGTCAGGGAACTATGGCTACACCTTC. Its translation is CASFQSGNYGYTF.

This clone was observed once. The genes are TRBV28 and TRBJ2-7, with D perhaps TRBD2 (6 bases). This CDR3 has 15 residues. The V gene's germline CDR1 is MDHEN and CDR2 SYDVKM. V lost 5 bases to trimming and J lost 3 bases, with 17 bases between them. CDR3 coding DNA: TGTGCCAGCAGTCTCACCGTCGTGGGGGGCTACGAGCAGTACTTC. Amino acids: CASSLTVVGGYEQYF.

The V call is TRBV18, the J call TRBJ2-5; possibly TRBD1 for D (6 bases). With 6 bases removed from V and 2 bases from J, the gap between germline ends came to 10 bases. Per the germline V gene, CDR1 is KGHSH and CDR2 is LQKENI. The CDR3 consists of 13 residues. The CDR3 DNA reads as TGTGCCAGCTCGCTTGGACAGCAAGAGACCCAGTACTTC. It translates to CASSLGQQETQYF. Supplemented by reference TRBV18 and TRBJ2-5, the full variable domain reads NAGVMQNPRHLVRRRGQEARLRCSPMKGHSHVYWYRQLPEEGLKFMVYLQKENIIDESGMPKERFSAEFPKEGPSILRIQQVVRGDSAAYFCASSLGQQETQYFGPGTRLLVL.

The chain uses TRBV4-2 and TRBJ1-2; D is possibly TRBD1 (6 bases). The germline V and J ends were trimmed by 4 bases and 4 bases, with 16 bases remaining between them. The germline V gene has CDR1 LGHNA and CDR2 YNFKEQ. The length of the CDR3 is 15 residues. CDR3 DNA: TGTGCCAGCAGCCCAGGGCAGGACAGAGGCTATGGCTACACCTTC. It translates to CASSPGQDRGYGYTF.

The chain couples TRBV18 to TRBJ2-1, with D unresolved. V shed 3 bases and J shed 7 bases, with 10 bases lying between them. The CDR3 has 13 residues. CDR1 KGHSH and CDR2 LQKENI come from the germline V gene. In nucleotides, the CDR3 is TGTGCCAGCTCACCCTCCAGGAATAATGAGCAGTTCTTC. It yields the protein CASSPSRNNEQFF.

V usage is TRBV5-5 and J usage is TRBJ2-3; D remains unclear. The ends were cut back, 4 bases at V and 0 bases at J, with 9 bases in the middle. The CDR3 is 14 residues long. Germline V gives CDR1 SGHKS, CDR2 YYEKEE (reference sequence). The CDR3 coding sequence is TGTGCCAGCAGCCCCCGAGTGAGCACAGATACGCAGTATTTT. This sequence encodes CASSPRVSTDTQYF.

In DNA, the CDR3 is TGTGCCAGCAGCCCCAGCGGGCTTTCCTACGAGCAGTACTTC. Encoded protein: CASSPSGLSYEQYF. The chain couples TRBV11-1 to TRBJ2-7; D is perhaps TRBD2 (6 bases). The V end was cut by 5 bases, the J end by 1 base, with 12 bases between. CDR1 SGHAT and CDR2 FQDESV come from the germline V gene (reference sequence). The CDR3 has 14 residues.

This clone was found a few times. The CDR3 region is CASSQEGQIYGYTF. CDR3 nucleotides: TGCGCCAGCAGCCAAGAGGGCCAAATCTATGGCTACACCTTC. The J gene is TRBJ1-2, the V gene TRBV4-1; no clear D. The germline V and J ends were trimmed by 0 bases and 4 bases, with 9 bases remaining between them. The CDR3 loop spans 14 amino acids. Germline assignment: CDR1 MGHRA and CDR2 YSYEKL.

This clone came up once. This chain uses TRBV10-3 with TRBJ2-5; unclear D gene. Germline lookup yields CDR1 ENHRY and CDR2 SYGVKD. CDR3 length: 13 residues. Trimming took off 4 bases at V and 7 bases at J, with 13 bases between the two ends. The chain's CDR3 is CAISGGNIGTQYF. The CDR3, as DNA: TGTGCCATCAGTGGAGGAAACATCGGGACCCAGTACTTC.

This clone was recorded only once. This chain uses TRBV27 with TRBJ2-1, with D perhaps matching TRBD1 (5 bases). Germline assignment: CDR1 MNHEY and CDR2 SMNVEV (reference sequence). The CDR3 spans 19 residues. The V end lost 6 bases, the J end lost 1 base, and 25 bases lay between the germline ends. CDR3 in DNA: TGTGCCAGCAGGCGAGTCTTGTCGGTACAGGTCAATTCCTACAATGAGCAGTTCTTC. Its translation: CASRRVLSVQVNSYNEQFF.

The chain is built from TRBV7-9 and TRBJ2-1; TRBD1 matches at 7 bases. The trim removed 3 bases at V and 4 bases at J, leaving 6 bases unmatched. The germline CDR1 and CDR2 sequences are SEHNR and FQNEAQ (reference sequence). The CDR3 consists of 15 residues. The CDR3 DNA reads TGTGCCAGCAGCTTGCGACAGGGACAGTACAATGAGCAGTTCTTC. Its translation is CASSLRQGQYNEQFF.